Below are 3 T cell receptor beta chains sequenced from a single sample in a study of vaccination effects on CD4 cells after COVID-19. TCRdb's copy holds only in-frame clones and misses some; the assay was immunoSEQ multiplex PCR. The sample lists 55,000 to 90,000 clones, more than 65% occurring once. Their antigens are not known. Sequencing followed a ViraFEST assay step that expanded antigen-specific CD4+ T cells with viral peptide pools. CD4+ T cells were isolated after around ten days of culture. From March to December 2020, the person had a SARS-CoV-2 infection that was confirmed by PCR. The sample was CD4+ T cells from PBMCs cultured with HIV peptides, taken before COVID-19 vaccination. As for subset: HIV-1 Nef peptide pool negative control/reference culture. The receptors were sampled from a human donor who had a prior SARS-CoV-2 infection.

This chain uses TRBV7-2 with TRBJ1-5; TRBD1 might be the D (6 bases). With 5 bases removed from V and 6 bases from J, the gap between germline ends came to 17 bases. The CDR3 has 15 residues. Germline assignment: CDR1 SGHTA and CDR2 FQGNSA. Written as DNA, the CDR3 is TGTGCCAGCAGCCTAGACGGGGGCGCGGTTCAGCCCCAGCATTTT. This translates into CASSLDGGAVQPQHF.

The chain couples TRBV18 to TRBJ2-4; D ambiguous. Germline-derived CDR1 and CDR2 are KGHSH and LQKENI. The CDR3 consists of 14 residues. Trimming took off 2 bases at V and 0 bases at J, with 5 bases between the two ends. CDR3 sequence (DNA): TGTGCCAGCTCACCAGCCGGAGCCAAAAACATTCAGTACTTC. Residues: CASSPAGAKNIQYF.

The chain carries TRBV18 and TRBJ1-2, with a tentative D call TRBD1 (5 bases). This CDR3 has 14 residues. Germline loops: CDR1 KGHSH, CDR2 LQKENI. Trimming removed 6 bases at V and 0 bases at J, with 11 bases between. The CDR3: CASSPGGANYGYTF. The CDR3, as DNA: TGTGCCAGCTCCCCCGGGGGAGCTAACTATGGCTACACCTTC.